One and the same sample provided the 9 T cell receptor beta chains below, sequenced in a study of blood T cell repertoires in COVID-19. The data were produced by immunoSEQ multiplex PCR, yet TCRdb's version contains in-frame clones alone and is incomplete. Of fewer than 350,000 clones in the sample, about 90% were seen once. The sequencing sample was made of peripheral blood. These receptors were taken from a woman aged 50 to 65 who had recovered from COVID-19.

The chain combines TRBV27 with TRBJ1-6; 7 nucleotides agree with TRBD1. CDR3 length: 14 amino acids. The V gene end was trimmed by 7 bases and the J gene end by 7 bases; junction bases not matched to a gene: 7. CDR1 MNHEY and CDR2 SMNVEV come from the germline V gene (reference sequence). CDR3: CASMTGRRNSPLHF. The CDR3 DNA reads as TGTGCCAGCATGACAGGGCGAAGGAATTCACCCCTCCACTTT.

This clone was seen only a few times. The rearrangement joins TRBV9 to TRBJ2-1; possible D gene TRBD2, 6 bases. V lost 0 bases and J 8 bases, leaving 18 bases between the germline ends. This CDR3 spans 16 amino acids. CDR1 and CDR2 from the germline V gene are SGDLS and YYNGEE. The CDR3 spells CASSVVGAGLIYEQFF. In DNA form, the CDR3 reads TGTGCCAGCAGCGTAGTCGGGGCGGGATTAATCTATGAGCAGTTCTTC.

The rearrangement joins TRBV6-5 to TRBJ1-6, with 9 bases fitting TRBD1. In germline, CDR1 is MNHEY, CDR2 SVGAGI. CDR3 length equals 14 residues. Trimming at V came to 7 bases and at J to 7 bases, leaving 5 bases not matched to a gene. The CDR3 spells CASTATGGNSPLHF. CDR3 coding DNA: TGTGCCAGCACCGCGACAGGGGGGAATTCACCCCTCCACTTT.

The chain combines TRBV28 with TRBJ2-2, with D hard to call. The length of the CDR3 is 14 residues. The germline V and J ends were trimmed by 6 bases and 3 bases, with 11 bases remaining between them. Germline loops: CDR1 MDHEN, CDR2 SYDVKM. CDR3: CASRTPVDTGELFF. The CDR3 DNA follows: TGTGCCAGCAGAACTCCCGTTGACACCGGGGAGCTGTTTTTT.

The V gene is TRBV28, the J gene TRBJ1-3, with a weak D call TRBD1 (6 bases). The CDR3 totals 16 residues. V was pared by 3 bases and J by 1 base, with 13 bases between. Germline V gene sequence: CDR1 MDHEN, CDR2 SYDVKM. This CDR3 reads CASSFWRGLSGNTIYF. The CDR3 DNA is TGTGCCAGCAGTTTTTGGCGGGGGCTATCTGGAAACACCATATATTTT.

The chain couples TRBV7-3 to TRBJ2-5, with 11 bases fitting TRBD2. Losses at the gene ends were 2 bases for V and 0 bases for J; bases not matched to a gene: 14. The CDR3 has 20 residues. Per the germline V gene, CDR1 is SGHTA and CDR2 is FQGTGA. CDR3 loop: CASSLGLAGGLFIHQETQYF. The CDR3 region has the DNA TGTGCCAGCAGCTTAGGTCTAGCGGGAGGCCTATTCATTCACCAAGAGACCCAGTACTTC.

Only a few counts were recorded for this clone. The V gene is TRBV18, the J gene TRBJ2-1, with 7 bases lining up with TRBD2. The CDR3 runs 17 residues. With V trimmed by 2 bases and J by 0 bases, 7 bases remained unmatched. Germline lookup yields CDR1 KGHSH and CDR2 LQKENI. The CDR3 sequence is CASSPAPGRSSYNEQFF. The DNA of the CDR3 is TGTGCCAGCTCACCAGCCCCCGGGAGGAGCTCCTACAATGAGCAGTTCTTC.

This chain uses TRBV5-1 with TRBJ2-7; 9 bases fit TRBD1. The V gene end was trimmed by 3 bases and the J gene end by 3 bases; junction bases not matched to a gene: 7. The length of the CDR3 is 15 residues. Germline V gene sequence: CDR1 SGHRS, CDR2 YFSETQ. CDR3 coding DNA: TGCGCCAGCAGCTGGGGGGACAGGGCCCTCTACGAGCAGTACTTC. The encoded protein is CASSWGDRALYEQYF.

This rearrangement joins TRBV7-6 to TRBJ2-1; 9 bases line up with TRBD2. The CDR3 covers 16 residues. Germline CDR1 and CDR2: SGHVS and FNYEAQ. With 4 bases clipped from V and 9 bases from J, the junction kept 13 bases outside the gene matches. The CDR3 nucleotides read TGTGCCAGCAGCTCGGTTTTGATAGCGGGAGCATCTGAGCAGTTCTTC. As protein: CASSSVLIAGASEQFF.